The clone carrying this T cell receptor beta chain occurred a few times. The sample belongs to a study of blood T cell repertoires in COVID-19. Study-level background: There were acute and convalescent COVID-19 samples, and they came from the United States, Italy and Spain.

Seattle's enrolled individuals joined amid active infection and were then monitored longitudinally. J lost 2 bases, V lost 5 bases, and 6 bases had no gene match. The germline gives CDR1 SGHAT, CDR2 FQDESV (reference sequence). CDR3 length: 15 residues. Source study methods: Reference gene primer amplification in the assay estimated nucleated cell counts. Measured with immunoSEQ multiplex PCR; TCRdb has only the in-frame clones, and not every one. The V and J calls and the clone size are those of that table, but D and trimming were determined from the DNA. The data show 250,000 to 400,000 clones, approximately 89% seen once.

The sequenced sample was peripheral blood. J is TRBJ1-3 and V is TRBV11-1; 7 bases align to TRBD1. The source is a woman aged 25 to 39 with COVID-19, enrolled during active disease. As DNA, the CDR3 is TGTGCCAGCAGCAATTTCGGACAGGCTGGAAACACCATATATTTT. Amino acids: CASSNFGQAGNTIYF.